Each of the 19 T cell receptor beta chains below was sequenced from the same sample in a study of blood T cell repertoires in COVID-19. Repertoires were generated with immunoSEQ multiplex PCR, while TCRdb's copy carries only in-frame clones and drops some. Here the sample spans around 42,000 clones, 85% to 90% being singletons. What was sequenced was peripheral blood. Source of these receptors: an older man with acute or convalescent COVID-19.

The gene calls are TRBV9 and TRBJ1-1; perhaps TRBD1 as D (5 bases). The germline V gene has CDR1 SGDLS and CDR2 YYNGEE. The germline V and J ends were trimmed by 4 bases and 3 bases, with 10 bases remaining between them. The CDR3 is made up of 13 amino acids. The CDR3 sequence is CASSPQGDTEAFF. Here the CDR3 DNA reads TGTGCCAGCAGCCCCCAAGGGGACACTGAAGCTTTCTTT.

The CDR3 nucleotides read TGTGCCAGTAGTAGCCCACAGGGCCCCAGGAACACCATATATTTT. This codes for CASSSPQGPRNTIYF. V usage is TRBV19 and J usage is TRBJ1-3, with D maybe TRBD1 (6 bases). From germline, CDR1 is LNHDA and CDR2 SQIVND (reference sequence). CDR3 length equals 15 residues. V was shortened by 4 bases and J by 7 bases, with 17 bases between the two germline ends.

The V call is TRBV11-3, the J call TRBJ2-3, with 9 bases fitting TRBD1. V was clipped by 4 bases and J by 3 bases; unmatched bases: 5. The germline V gene encodes CDR1 SGHNT and CDR2 YENEEA. This CDR3 region has 15 residues. The CDR3 is CASSSGTGKTDTQYF. In DNA form, the CDR3 reads TGTGCCAGCAGCTCCGGGACAGGGAAGACAGATACGCAGTATTTT.

This clone turned up a few times. The rearrangement joins TRBV12-3 or TRBV12-4 to TRBJ1-1; the D is unclear. The ends were cut back, 1 base at V and 6 bases at J, with 6 bases in the middle. This CDR3 is 12 amino acids long. DNA of the CDR3: TGTGCCAGCAGTTTAGTTGAGTCTGAAGCTTTCTTT. Translation: CASSLVESEAFF.

This sequence joins TRBV19 and TRBJ1-5; 7 bases fit TRBD1. J lost 9 bases, V lost 3 bases, and 11 bases had no gene match. Germline CDR1 reads LNHDA; CDR2 reads SQIVND (reference sequence). The CDR3 totals 15 residues. The CDR3 DNA sequence: TGTGCCAGTAGTATGAGAACAGGGGTTGCTCGGCCCCAGCATTTT. It specifies CASSMRTGVARPQHF.

The chain combines TRBV11-3 with TRBJ2-3; TRBD2 matches 9 bases. The germline V gene has CDR1 SGHNT and CDR2 YENEEA. J lost 3 bases, V lost 1 base, and 5 bases had no gene match. The CDR3 has 16 residues. The CDR3 loop is CASSLAIAGETDTQYF. The CDR3 region has the DNA TGTGCCAGCAGCTTAGCAATAGCGGGAGAGACAGATACGCAGTATTTT.

In this sample, this clone turned up once. The J gene is TRBJ1-2, the V gene TRBV5-4; D unclear. Germline V lookup: CDR1 SGHNT, CDR2 YYREEE (reference sequence). V dropped 6 bases and J dropped 3 bases, with 18 bases sitting between them. The CDR3 length is 15 residues. The chain's CDR3 is CASTNGGYGDYGYTF. The DNA of the CDR3 is TGTGCCAGCACCAACGGAGGGTACGGTGACTATGGCTACACCTTC.

CDR3 sequence (DNA): TGTGCCAGCAGCGCCCAGGGACTCTCACAGGGCACAGATACGCAGTATTTT. Its translation: CASSAQGLSQGTDTQYF. The J gene is TRBJ2-3, the V gene TRBV9; D is perhaps TRBD2 (6 bases). The CDR3 has 17 amino acids. Germline V gene sequence: CDR1 SGDLS, CDR2 YYNGEE. V was shortened by 3 bases and J by 1 base, with 18 bases between the two germline ends. The whole variable domain, remainder taken from reference TRBV9 and TRBJ2-3, is DSGVTQTPKHLITATGQRVTLRCSPRSGDLSVYWYQQSLDQGLQFLIQYYNGEERAKGNILERFSAQQFPDLHSELNLSSLELGDSALYFCASSAQGLSQGTDTQYFGPGTRLTVL.

A word on this clone: At one of its ends the junction is not consistent with the germline gene, which may arise from a read error. V gene TRBV7-2 combines with J gene TRBJ2-2; 7 bases line up with TRBD1. Germline V lookup: CDR1 SGHTA, CDR2 FQGNSA. The CDR3 runs to 15 residues. CDR3 sequence reads: CASSLEGAGTGELFF. CDR3 nucleotide sequence: TGTGCCAGCAGTTTAGAGGGGGCGGGCACCGGGGAGCTGTTTTTT. Complete variable domain (other parts from reference TRBV7-2 and TRBJ2-2): GAGVSQSPSNKVTEKGKDVELRCDPISGHTALYWYRQSLGQGLEFLIYFQGNSAPDKSGLPSDRFSAERTGGSVSTLTIQRTQQEDSAVYLCASSLEGAGTGELFFGEGSRLTVL.

The chain is built from TRBV5-8 and TRBJ2-1, with a weak D call TRBD1 (6 bases). V dropped 5 bases and J dropped 4 bases, with 19 bases sitting between them. The germline CDR1 and CDR2 sequences are SGHTS and YDEGEE. The CDR3 consists of 16 residues. DNA for the CDR3: TGTGCCAGCAGTCTACAGGGAAGGTTGTCTTACAATGAGCAGTTCTTC. Its protein is CASSLQGRLSYNEQFF.

This clone was seen once. This chain uses TRBV7-2 with TRBJ1-4, with D tentatively TRBD1 (6 bases). The CDR3 sequence is 15 residues long. Germline values: CDR1 SGHTA, CDR2 FQGNSA. V was clipped by 1 base and J by 5 bases, with 11 bases between them. The CDR3 spells CASSLVPGENEKLFF. The CDR3 nucleotides read TGTGCCAGCAGCTTAGTGCCAGGGGAGAATGAAAAACTGTTTTTT.

This CDR3 is CASSLSRSGALSYEQYF. In nucleotides, the CDR3 is TGTGCCAGCAGCTTATCACGGTCAGGGGCACTATCCTACGAGCAGTACTTC. The V call is TRBV7-9, the J call TRBJ2-7, with a tentative D call TRBD1 (6 bases). Germline loops: CDR1 SEHNR, CDR2 FQNEAQ (reference sequence). This CDR3 region has 17 residues. Between the trimmed V and J ends, which lost 2 bases and 1 base, there was a span of 18 bases.

The chain recombines TRBV7-3 with TRBJ2-7; TRBD2 matches 7 bases. Germline loops: CDR1 SGHTA, CDR2 FQGTGA. This CDR3 is built from 14 residues. J gave up 4 bases and V 4 bases, and 7 bases lay outside the gene matches. The CDR3 region has the DNA TGTGCCAGCAGCTCTGGGGCGGGGGATTACGAGCAGTACTTC. Translated, it gives CASSSGAGDYEQYF. The full variable domain, with the rest looked up from reference TRBV7-3 and TRBJ2-7, is GAGVSQTPSNKVTEKGKYVELRCDPISGHTALYWYRQSLGQGPEFLIYFQGTGAADDSGLPNDRFFAVRPEGSVSTLKIQRTERGDSAVYLCASSSGAGDYEQYFGPGTRLTVT.

In its sample, this clone was seen once. J is TRBJ1-5 and V is TRBV5-5; 9 bases fit TRBD1. This CDR3 has 17 amino acids. The V gene's germline CDR1 is SGHKS and CDR2 YYEKEE (reference sequence). Losses at the gene ends were 4 bases for V and 4 bases for J; bases not matched to a gene: 12. The CDR3 is CASSNSVSGQGNQPQHF. The CDR3 DNA reads TGTGCCAGCAGCAACTCGGTATCTGGACAGGGGAATCAGCCCCAGCATTTT. Variable domain in full (rest from reference TRBV5-5 and TRBJ1-5): DAGVTQSPTHLIKTRGQQVTLRCSPISGHKSVSWYQQVLGQGPQFIFQYYEKEERGRGNFPDRFSARQFPNYSSELNVNALLLGDSALYLCASSNSVSGQGNQPQHFGDGTRLSIL.

The chain couples TRBV15 to TRBJ1-1; TRBD1 agrees at 8 bases. The CDR3 spans 17 residues. The J segment lost 0 bases and the V segment lost 2 bases, leaving 8 bases of the junction unmatched. Germline-derived CDR1 and CDR2 are LNHNV and YYDKDF (reference sequence). CDR3 DNA: TGTGCCACCAGCAGATACGGACAGGGAAGCCTGAACACTGAAGCTTTCTTT. Amino acid sequence: CATSRYGQGSLNTEAFF.

J is TRBJ1-3 and V is TRBV7-2; D perhaps matches TRBD1 (5 bases). Deletions cut 2 bases from V and 0 bases from J, with 14 bases between. Germline V gene data show CDR1 as SGHTA and CDR2 as FQGNSA. CDR3 length: 17 amino acids. Here the CDR3 reads CASSLWHDSASGNTIYF. The CDR3 coding sequence is TGTGCCAGCAGCTTATGGCACGACAGTGCCTCTGGAAACACCATATATTTT.

This sequence joins TRBV27 and TRBJ2-1; D is possibly TRBD2 (6 bases). The CDR3 consists of 14 residues. Trimming took 7 bases from V and 6 from J, leaving 16 bases between them. Germline loops: CDR1 MNHEY, CDR2 SMNVEV (reference sequence). CDR3 region: CASMSRGDFNEQFF. In DNA form, the CDR3 reads TGTGCCAGCATGTCGCGCGGGGACTTCAATGAGCAGTTCTTC.

The chain links TRBV5-1 to TRBJ2-1, with 12 bases matching TRBD1. Looked up from germline, CDR1 is SGHRS and CDR2 is YFSETQ. The CDR3 is 17 residues long. V was clipped by 4 bases and J by 14 bases; unmatched bases: 19. The CDR3: CASSPHPGQGALIRKFF. For the CDR3, the DNA is TGCGCCAGCAGCCCGCACCCGGGACAGGGGGCCTTGATAAGGAAGTTCTTC.

The rearrangement joins TRBV19 to TRBJ1-3; D might be TRBD1 (6 bases). The CDR3 length is 16 residues. V dropped 6 bases and J dropped 0 bases, with 15 bases sitting between them. The germline V gene encodes CDR1 LNHDA and CDR2 SQIVND (reference sequence). The CDR3 sequence is CASRTGHSSSGNTIYF. The CDR3 bases are TGTGCCAGTAGAACGGGACACTCGAGCTCTGGAAACACCATATATTTT. Filled out from reference TRBV19 and TRBJ1-3, the complete variable domain reads DGGITQSPKYLFRKEGQNVTLSCEQNLNHDAMYWYRQDPGQGLRLIYYSQIVNDFQKGDIAEGYSVSREKKESFPLTVTSAQKNPTAFYLCASRTGHSSSGNTIYFGEGSWLTVV.